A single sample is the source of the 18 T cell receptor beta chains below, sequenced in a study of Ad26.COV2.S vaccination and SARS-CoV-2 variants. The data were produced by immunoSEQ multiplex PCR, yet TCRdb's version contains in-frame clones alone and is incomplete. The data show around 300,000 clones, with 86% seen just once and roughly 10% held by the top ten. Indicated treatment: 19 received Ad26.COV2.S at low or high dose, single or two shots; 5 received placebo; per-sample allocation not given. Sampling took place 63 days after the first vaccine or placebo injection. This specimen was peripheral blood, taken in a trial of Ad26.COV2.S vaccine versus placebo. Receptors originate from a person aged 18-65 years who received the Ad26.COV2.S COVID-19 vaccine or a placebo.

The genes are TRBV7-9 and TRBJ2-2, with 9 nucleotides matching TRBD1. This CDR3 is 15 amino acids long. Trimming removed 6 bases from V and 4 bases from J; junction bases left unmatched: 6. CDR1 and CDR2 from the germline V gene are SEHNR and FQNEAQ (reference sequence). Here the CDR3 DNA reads TGTGCCAGCAGGCCCGGACAGGGGCCCACCGGGGAGCTGTTTTTT. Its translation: CASRPGQGPTGELFF.

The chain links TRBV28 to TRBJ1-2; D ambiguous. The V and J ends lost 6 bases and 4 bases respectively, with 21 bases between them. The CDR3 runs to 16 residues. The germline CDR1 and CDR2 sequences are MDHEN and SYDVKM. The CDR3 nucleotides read TGTGCCAGCAGAATTCCTGGGTTGGGAAGGTCCTATGGCTACACCTTC. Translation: CASRIPGLGRSYGYTF.

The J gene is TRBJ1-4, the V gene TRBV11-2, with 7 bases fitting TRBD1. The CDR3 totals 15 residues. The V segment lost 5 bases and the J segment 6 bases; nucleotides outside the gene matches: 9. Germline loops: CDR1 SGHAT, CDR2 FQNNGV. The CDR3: CASSTMTGLDEKLFF. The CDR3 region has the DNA TGTGCCAGCAGCACCATGACAGGGTTAGATGAAAAACTGTTTTTT.

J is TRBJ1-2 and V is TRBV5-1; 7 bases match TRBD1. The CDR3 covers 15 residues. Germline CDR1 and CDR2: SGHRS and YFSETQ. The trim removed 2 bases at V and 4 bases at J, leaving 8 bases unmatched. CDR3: CASSFGWDSSYGYTF. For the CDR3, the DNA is TGCGCCAGCAGCTTTGGTTGGGACAGCTCCTATGGCTACACCTTC.

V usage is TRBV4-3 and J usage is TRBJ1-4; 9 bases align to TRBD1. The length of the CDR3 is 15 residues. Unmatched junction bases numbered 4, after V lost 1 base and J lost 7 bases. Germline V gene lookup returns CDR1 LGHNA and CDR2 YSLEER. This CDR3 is CASSQAPDRGEKLFF. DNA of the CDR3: TGCGCCAGCAGCCAAGCGCCGGACAGGGGTGAAAAACTGTTTTTT.

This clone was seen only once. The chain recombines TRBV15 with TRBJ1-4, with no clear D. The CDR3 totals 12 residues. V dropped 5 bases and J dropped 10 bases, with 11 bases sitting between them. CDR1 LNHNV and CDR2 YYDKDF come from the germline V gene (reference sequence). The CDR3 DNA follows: TGTGCCACCAGCGGGAGTGGTAGAAAACTGTTTTTT. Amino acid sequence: CATSGSGRKLFF.

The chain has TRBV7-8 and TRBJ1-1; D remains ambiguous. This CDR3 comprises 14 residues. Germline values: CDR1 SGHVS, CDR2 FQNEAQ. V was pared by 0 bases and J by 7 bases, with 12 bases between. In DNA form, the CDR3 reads TGTGCCAGCAGCTTAGCGCGTGGGGTTGGTGAAGCTTTCTTT. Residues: CASSLARGVGEAFF.

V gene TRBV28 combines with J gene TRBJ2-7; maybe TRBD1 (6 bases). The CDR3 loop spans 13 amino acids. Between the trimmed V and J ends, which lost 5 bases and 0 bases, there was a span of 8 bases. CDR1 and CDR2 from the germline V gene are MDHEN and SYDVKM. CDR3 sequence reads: CASSPGVSYEQYF. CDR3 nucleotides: TGTGCCAGCAGTCCAGGGGTCTCCTACGAGCAGTACTTC.

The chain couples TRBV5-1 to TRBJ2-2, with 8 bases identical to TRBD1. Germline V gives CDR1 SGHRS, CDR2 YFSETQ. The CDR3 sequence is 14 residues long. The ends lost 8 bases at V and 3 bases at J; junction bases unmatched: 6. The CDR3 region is CASNKGQDTGELFF. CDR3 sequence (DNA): TGCGCCAGTAATAAGGGACAGGACACCGGGGAGCTGTTTTTT. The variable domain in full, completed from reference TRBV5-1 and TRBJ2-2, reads KAGVTQTPRYLIKTRGQQVTLSCSPISGHRSVSWYQQTPGQGLQFLFEYFSETQRNKGNFPGRFSGRQFSNSRSEMNVSTLELGDSALYLCASNKGQDTGELFFGEGSRLTVL.

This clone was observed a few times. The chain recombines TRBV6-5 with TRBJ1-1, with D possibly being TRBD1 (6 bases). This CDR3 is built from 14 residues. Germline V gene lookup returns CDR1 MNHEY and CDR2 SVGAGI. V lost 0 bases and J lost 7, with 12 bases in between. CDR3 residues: CASSYSSGQNEAFF. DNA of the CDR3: TGTGCCAGCAGTTACTCGAGTGGACAGAATGAAGCTTTCTTT.

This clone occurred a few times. The CDR3 sequence is CASSLRQGDQPQHF. The CDR3 DNA follows: TGTGCCAGCAGTTTAAGACAGGGGGATCAGCCCCAGCATTTT. This chain joins TRBV28 and TRBJ1-5, with TRBD1 matching 9 bases. The CDR3 runs 14 residues. The V and J ends lost 2 bases and 5 bases, in that order; junction bases with no gene match: 1. Germline-derived CDR1 and CDR2 are MDHEN and SYDVKM.

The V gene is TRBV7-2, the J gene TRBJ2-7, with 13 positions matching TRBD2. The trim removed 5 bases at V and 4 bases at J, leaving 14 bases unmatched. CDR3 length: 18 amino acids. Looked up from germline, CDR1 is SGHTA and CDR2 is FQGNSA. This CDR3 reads CASSVGLAGVSLSYEQYF. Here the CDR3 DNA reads TGTGCCAGCAGCGTCGGACTAGCGGGAGTAAGTCTGTCGTACGAGCAGTACTTC.

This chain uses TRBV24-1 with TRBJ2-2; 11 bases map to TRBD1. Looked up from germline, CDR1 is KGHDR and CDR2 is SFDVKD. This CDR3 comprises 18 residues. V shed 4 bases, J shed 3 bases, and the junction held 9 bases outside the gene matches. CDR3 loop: CATSDSRDRGFYTGELFF. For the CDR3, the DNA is TGTGCCACCAGTGACTCCCGGGACAGGGGGTTTTACACCGGGGAGCTGTTTTTT.

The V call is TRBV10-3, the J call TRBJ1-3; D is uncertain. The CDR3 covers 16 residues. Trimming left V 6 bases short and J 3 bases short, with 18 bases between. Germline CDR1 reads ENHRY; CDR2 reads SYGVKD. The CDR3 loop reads CAISVPGRSFGNTIYF. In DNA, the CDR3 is TGTGCCATCAGCGTCCCGGGGAGGTCTTTTGGAAACACCATATATTTT.

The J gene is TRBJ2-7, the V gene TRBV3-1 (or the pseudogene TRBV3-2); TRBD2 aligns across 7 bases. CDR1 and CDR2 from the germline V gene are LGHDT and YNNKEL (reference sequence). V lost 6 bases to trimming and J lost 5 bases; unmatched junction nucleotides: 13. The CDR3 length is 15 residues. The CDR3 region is CASSLGAGAPHEQYF. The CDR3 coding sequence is TGTGCCAGCAGTCTTGGGGCGGGAGCCCCCCACGAGCAGTACTTC.

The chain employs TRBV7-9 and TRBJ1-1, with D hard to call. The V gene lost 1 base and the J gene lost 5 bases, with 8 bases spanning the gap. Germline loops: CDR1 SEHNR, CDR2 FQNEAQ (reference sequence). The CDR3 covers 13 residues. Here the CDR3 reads CASSLVSLTEAFF. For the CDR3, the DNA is TGTGCCAGCAGCTTAGTTTCGTTAACTGAAGCTTTCTTT.

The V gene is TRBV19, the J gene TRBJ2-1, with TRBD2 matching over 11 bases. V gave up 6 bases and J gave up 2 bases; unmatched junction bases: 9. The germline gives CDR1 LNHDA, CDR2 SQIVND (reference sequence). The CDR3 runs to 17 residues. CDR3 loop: CASRLAGVMGTYNEQFF. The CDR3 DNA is TGTGCCAGTAGACTAGCGGGAGTGATGGGGACCTACAATGAGCAGTTCTTC.

The CDR3 region is CASGGFRTGLFPNGYTF. CDR3 nucleotide sequence: TGTGCCAGCGGGGGCTTTCGGACAGGGTTGTTCCCAAATGGCTACACCTTC. The chain links TRBV19 to TRBJ1-2, with 8 bases fitting TRBD1. With V trimmed by 9 bases and J by 6 bases, 21 bases remained unmatched. Germline CDR1 is LNHDA and CDR2 is SQIVND (reference sequence). The CDR3 loop spans 17 amino acids.